These T cell receptor beta chains were read from a single sample in a study of OX40 agonist ivuxolimab in advanced cancers. Clones were sequenced by immunoSEQ multiplex PCR, and TCRdb holds only the in-frame ones, with some missing. The profile shows under 60,000 clones, roughly four fifths of them singletons. This sample comprised CD4+ or CD8+ T cells sorted from blood, obtained in a trial of the OX40 agonist ivuxolimab. The receptors come from an adult with an advanced solid tumor such as melanoma, head and neck, liver or kidney cancer. Each CDR3 is given with its conserved first and last residue. Fields, in order: CDR3 length, V gene, D gene, clone size, J gene, CDR3 protein, CDR3 DNA. D genes are given only for firm matches. Not all rows give a size; the values are once, few, many and, for expanded clones, a class.

len: 15; v_gene: TRBV6-6; d_gene: -; abundance: -; j_gene: TRBJ2-7; CDR3aa: CASSYEGESSYEQYF; CDR3nt: TGTGCCAGCAGTTACGAAGGGGAGAGCTCCTACGAGCAGTACTTC
len: 14; v_gene: TRBV7-2; d_gene: -; abundance: -; j_gene: TRBJ2-7; CDR3aa: CASSLTASSYEQYF; CDR3nt: TGTGCCAGCAGCTTGACGGCTAGCTCCTACGAGCAGTACTTC
len: 16; v_gene: TRBV14; d_gene: -; abundance: -; j_gene: TRBJ2-1; CDR3aa: CASSPLGSAFHNEQFF; CDR3nt: TGTGCCAGCAGCCCCCTCGGAAGCGCGTTCCACAATGAGCAGTTCTTC
len: 13; v_gene: TRBV27; d_gene: -; abundance: -; j_gene: TRBJ2-2; CDR3aa: CASRGHLHGELFF; CDR3nt: TGTGCCAGCAGGGGACACCTGCACGGGGAGCTGTTTTTT
len: 15; v_gene: TRBV27; d_gene: -; abundance: few; j_gene: TRBJ2-2; CDR3aa: CASKSTGSSPGELFF; CDR3nt: TGTGCCAGCAAGTCAACAGGGTCTTCCCCCGGGGAGCTGTTTTTT
len: 16; v_gene: TRBV5-4; d_gene: -; abundance: medium-sized; j_gene: TRBJ1-5; CDR3aa: CASSLMGAARNQPQHF; CDR3nt: TGTGCCAGCAGCTTGATGGGAGCTGCCCGGAATCAGCCCCAGCATTTT
len: 15; v_gene: TRBV11-2; d_gene: -; abundance: -; j_gene: TRBJ2-2; CDR3aa: CASSSPRSSAGELFF; CDR3nt: TGTGCCAGCAGCTCCCCCCGCTCTAGCGCCGGGGAGCTGTTTTTT
len: 16; v_gene: TRBV7-9; d_gene: -; abundance: -; j_gene: TRBJ2-7; CDR3aa: CASSLLGGTPSHEQYF; CDR3nt: TGTGCCAGCAGCCTACTCGGGGGGACACCGTCCCACGAGCAGTACTTC
len: 14; v_gene: TRBV25-1; d_gene: -; abundance: once; j_gene: TRBJ2-1; CDR3aa: CASTHGRQLNEQFF; CDR3nt: TGTGCCAGCACCCACGGAAGACAGCTCAATGAGCAGTTCTTC
len: 17; v_gene: TRBV28; d_gene: -; abundance: -; j_gene: TRBJ1-1; CDR3aa: CASSGPATSYVDTEAFF; CDR3nt: TGTGCCAGCAGTGGCCCGGCCACCTCCTACGTGGACACTGAAGCTTTCTTT
len: 18; v_gene: TRBV7-9; d_gene: TRBD2; abundance: -; j_gene: TRBJ2-3; CDR3aa: CASSSWTSGELSTDTQYF; CDR3nt: TGTGCCAGCAGCTCTTGGACTAGCGGGGAGCTCAGCACAGATACGCAGTATTTT
len: 16; v_gene: TRBV21-1; d_gene: -; abundance: few; j_gene: TRBJ2-3; CDR3aa: CASSKAADSGTDTQYF; CDR3nt: TGTGCCAGCAGCAAAGCAGCTGATAGCGGCACAGATACGCAGTATTTT
len: 14; v_gene: TRBV9; d_gene: TRBD1; abundance: -; j_gene: TRBJ2-3; CDR3aa: CASSRGQGTDTQYF; CDR3nt: TGTGCCAGCTCCCGGGGACAGGGGACAGATACGCAGTATTTT
len: 15; v_gene: TRBV15; d_gene: TRBD1; abundance: few; j_gene: TRBJ2-5; CDR3aa: CATSKLQGVGETQYF; CDR3nt: TGTGCCACCAGCAAGCTACAGGGGGTCGGCGAGACCCAGTACTTC
len: 15; v_gene: TRBV10-3; d_gene: -; abundance: few; j_gene: TRBJ2-5; CDR3aa: CAISESQRGPETQYF; CDR3nt: TGTGCCATCAGTGAGTCCCAAAGGGGCCCAGAGACCCAGTACTTC
len: 16; v_gene: TRBV5-6; d_gene: -; abundance: -; j_gene: TRBJ1-1; CDR3aa: CASSFSQVRMNTEAFF; CDR3nt: TGTGCCAGCAGCTTTTCTCAGGTCAGAATGAACACTGAAGCTTTCTTT
len: 14; v_gene: TRBV6-1; d_gene: -; abundance: -; j_gene: TRBJ2-7; CDR3aa: CASSGQRYAYEQYF; CDR3nt: TGTGCCAGCAGTGGACAGAGATACGCCTACGAGCAGTACTTC
len: 15; v_gene: TRBV6-5; d_gene: -; abundance: once; j_gene: TRBJ2-7; CDR3aa: CASSYTTGNIYEQYF; CDR3nt: TGTGCCAGCAGTTACACCACAGGGAATATTTACGAGCAGTACTTC
len: 11; v_gene: TRBV5-4; d_gene: -; abundance: -; j_gene: TRBJ2-7; CDR3aa: CASSLVGEQYF; CDR3nt: TGTGCCAGCAGCTTGGTGGGCGAGCAGTACTTC
len: 18; v_gene: TRBV13; d_gene: TRBD2; abundance: once; j_gene: TRBJ2-3; CDR3aa: CASSSGLAGGPGTDTQYF; CDR3nt: TGTGCCAGCAGCTCCGGACTAGCGGGGGGGCCAGGCACAGATACGCAGTATTTT
len: 15; v_gene: TRBV14; d_gene: TRBD2; abundance: -; j_gene: TRBJ2-5; CDR3aa: CASSGLAGGQETQYF; CDR3nt: TGTGCCAGCAGCGGACTAGCGGGGGGGCAAGAGACCCAGTACTTC
len: 15; v_gene: TRBV27; d_gene: -; abundance: -; j_gene: TRBJ2-3; CDR3aa: CASSLRGGWTDTQYF; CDR3nt: TGTGCCAGCAGTTTAAGGGGGGGGTGGACAGATACGCAGTATTTT